This entry is about one T cell receptor (beta chain). This sample was taken from a study of blood T cell repertoires in COVID-19. Study-level information: Donors in the United States, Italy and Spain gave samples during acute or convalescent COVID-19. The analysed material was cDNA or gDNA that came from T cells, B-cell-depleted T cells, or PBMCs.

Original analysis: Using reference gene primer amplification, nucleated cell counts were estimated. Only in-frame clones appear in the TCRdb table, and some are missing; sequencing was by immunoSEQ multiplex PCR. V and J calls and clone size are given by that table; D and trimming were obtained from the DNA. This table holds about 48,000 clones, 80% to 90% found once. Per germline, CDR1 SGHNT and CDR2 YYREEE (reference sequence). This CDR3 region has 14 residues. V was clipped by 0 bases and J by 3 bases, with 7 bases between them. The TCR comes from a man aged 40-50 years with acute or convalescent COVID-19. The specimen sequenced was peripheral blood. The rearrangement uses TRBV5-4 and TRBJ1-5; D possibly corresponds to TRBD1 (5 bases). CDR3 in amino acids: CASSLAGHNQPQHF. DNA of the CDR3: TGTGCCAGCAGCTTGGCAGGGCACAATCAGCCCCAGCATTTT.